The clone carrying this T cell receptor (beta chain) has at least ten counts. Its antigen is unidentified. This sample was taken from a study of naive and memory T cell subsets. Germline V gene lookup returns CDR1 DFQATT and CDR2 SNEGSKA (reference sequence). The CDR3 sequence is 15 residues long. After removal of 3 bases from V and 7 bases from J, the junction contained 10 bases not matched to a gene. Overall study findings and caveats: No ground truth validated the naive and memory repertoire findings. A clonotype means one alpha or beta sequence, not an alpha/beta pair.

Two oligonucleotides, mixed equimolar, formed the beta constant-region primer covering TRBC1 and TRBC2. A 12-nucleotide UMI and the SP2 primer were added to the cDNA 3' end by oligonucleotide ligation. TCRdb processed the UMI-ligation and nested PCR reads anew with MiXCR; each CDR3 protein has one entry. The sample contains approximately 82,000 distinct CDR3 sequences, around 6.5% of which appear only once. Material: central memory CD4+ T cells from blood. This chain joins TRBV20-1 and TRBJ1-4; 8 nucleotides align to TRBD1. The TCR was taken from a human donor in good health. In nucleotides, the CDR3 is TGCAGTGCTAGTGGCGGACAGGGTGGTGGTGAAAAACTGTTTTTT. Residues: CSASGGQGGGEKLFF.